These T cell receptor beta chains were read from a single sample in a study of cytotoxic CD8 clonotypes in ibrutinib-treated CLL. Sequenced by immunoSEQ multiplex PCR; TCRdb stores in-frame clones only, minus some. Here the sample spans tens of thousands of clones, 90% being singletons. Here the sequenced sample was PBMCs, taken after 12 months of ibrutinib treatment. The receptors originated from a human donor with chronic lymphocytic leukemia. Both conserved end residues are part of each CDR3. Fields, in order: V gene, J gene, clone size, D gene, CDR3 protein, CDR3 DNA. A D gene is named only where the DNA matches it firmly. Rows may omit the clone size; those that give it use once, few, many or a size class.

>TRBV18|TRBJ2-7|once|NA
CASSPFSTAAYEQYF
TGTGCCAGCTCACCATTCTCCACCGCTGCCTACGAGCAGTACTTC
>TRBV9|TRBJ2-3|NA|NA
CASRGGSDTQYF
TGTGCCAGCAGGGGGGGTTCAGATACGCAGTATTTT
>TRBV5-6|TRBJ2-1|once|TRBD2
CASSLPSGSIEQFF
TGTGCCAGCAGCTTGCCTAGCGGGAGCATTGAGCAGTTCTTC
>TRBV11-2|TRBJ2-1|NA|TRBD2
CASSFLRLANEQFF
TGTGCCAGCAGCTTCCTTAGACTAGCAAATGAGCAGTTCTTC
>TRBV11-3|TRBJ2-5|NA|NA
CASSHVRERGETQYF
TGTGCCAGCAGCCACGTCCGGGAGCGCGGTGAGACCCAGTACTTC
>TRBV6-5|TRBJ1-2|NA|TRBD1
CASSYGQGINYGYTF
TGTGCCAGCAGTTACGGACAGGGCATTAACTATGGCTACACCTTC
>TRBV6-5|TRBJ2-1|once|NA
CAGRRATTHNEQFF
TGTGCCGGCAGGAGGGCCACCACACACAATGAGCAGTTCTTC
>TRBV28|TRBJ1-2|NA|NA
CASSLGSTVYGYTF
TGTGCCAGCAGTTTGGGGTCGACTGTGTATGGCTACACCTTC
>TRBV11-2|TRBJ2-3|NA|TRBD2
CASSSYSGLGDTDTQYF
TGTGCCAGCAGCTCCTACTCAGGACTAGGAGACACAGATACGCAGTATTTT
>TRBV5-8|TRBJ2-7|once|NA
CASSLAGVAGNRVYEQYF
TGTGCCAGCAGCTTGGCCGGTGTCGCGGGGAACCGAGTATACGAGCAGTACTTC
>TRBV11-2|TRBJ2-2|NA|NA
CASSLRSPGLSGELFF
TGTGCCAGCAGCTTACGCAGCCCCGGCCTCTCCGGGGAGCTGTTTTTT
>TRBV11-3|TRBJ2-1|NA|TRBD2
CASSLSGRQTSEFF
TGTGCCAGCAGCCTAAGCGGGAGGCAAACGTCAGAGTTCTTC
>TRBV27|TRBJ2-7|NA|NA
CASSIGSSRYEQYF
TGTGCCAGCAGTATCGGGTCCTCCCGCTACGAGCAGTACTTC
>TRBV6-1|TRBJ2-7|NA|NA
CASRSGSVEKQYF
TGTGCCAGCAGAAGCGGGTCCGTCGAAAAGCAGTACTTC
>TRBV19|TRBJ1-4|NA|TRBD1
CASLDRGATNEKLFF
TGTGCCAGTCTCGACAGGGGGGCAACTAATGAAAAACTGTTTTTT
>TRBV11-3|TRBJ2-1|NA|TRBD2
CASSLWTSGNNEQFF
TGTGCCAGCAGCCTATGGACTAGCGGGAACAATGAGCAGTTCTTC
>TRBV6-5|TRBJ1-2|NA|TRBD1
CASSYSQGLGGYTF
TGTGCCAGCAGTTACTCACAGGGGCTCGGAGGCTACACCTTC
>TRBV18|TRBJ2-2|NA|NA
CASSPQAGTNTGELFF
TGTGCCAGCTCCCCTCAGGCGGGGACGAACACCGGGGAGCTGTTTTTT
>TRBV6-6|TRBJ1-5|once|NA
CASSPTTGGGNQPQHF
TGTGCCAGCAGTCCAACAACAGGTGGCGGCAATCAGCCCCAGCATTTT
>TRBV4-3|TRBJ1-3|NA|NA
CASSQDREGIRNTIYF
TGCGCCAGCAGCCAAGACAGGGAAGGGATCCGAAACACCATATATTTT
>TRBV4-1|TRBJ2-7|NA|NA
CASSQPRSSYEQYF
TGCGCCAGCAGCCAACCGAGGAGCTCCTACGAGCAGTACTTC
>TRBV29-1|TRBJ1-2|NA|NA
CSCTGSLYGYTF
TGCAGTTGTACGGGGTCCCTCTATGGCTACACCTTC
>TRBV4-1|TRBJ2-7|NA|NA
CASSQVGGGNEQYF
TGCGCCAGCAGCCAAGTGGGGGGCGGCAACGAGCAGTACTTC
>TRBV5-1|TRBJ2-7|NA|TRBD1
CASSLLGQSSYEQYF
TGCGCCAGCAGCTTGCTGGGACAGAGCTCCTACGAGCAGTACTTC
>TRBV10-3|TRBJ1-1|NA|TRBD1
CAISTGQGSTPKNTEAFF
TGTGCCATCAGCACGGGACAGGGTTCAACCCCTAAGAACACTGAAGCTTTCTTT
>TRBV30|TRBJ2-7|NA|NA
CAWSVRIEGETLYEQYF
TGTGCCTGGAGTGTACGCATCGAGGGAGAGACCCTCTACGAGCAGTACTTC
>TRBV2|TRBJ1-1|NA|NA
CASSDRSTRIAEAFF
TGTGCCAGCAGTGACAGGTCAACCCGGATCGCTGAAGCTTTCTTT
>TRBV10-1|TRBJ2-7|NA|NA
CASSERSSGEQYF
TGCGCCAGCAGTGAAAGATCGTCCGGAGAGCAGTACTTC
>TRBV18|TRBJ2-3|NA|TRBD2
CASSPRALAGDADTQYF
TGTGCCAGCTCACCACGGGCGCTAGCGGGAGATGCAGATACGCAGTATTTT
>TRBV7-3|TRBJ2-3|NA|TRBD1
CASSPTGADTDTQYF
TGTGCCAGCAGCCCTACAGGGGCTGACACAGATACGCAGTATTTT
>TRBV5-8|TRBJ1-4|NA|TRBD1
CASSRTGGTGDEKLFF
TGTGCCAGCAGCCGAACCGGTGGGACAGGGGACGAAAAACTGTTTTTT
>TRBV11-2|TRBJ2-7|NA|NA
CASSLDQWGTLSSYEQYF
TGTGCCAGCAGCTTAGATCAGTGGGGGACGCTATCGTCCTACGAGCAGTACTTC
>TRBV25-1|TRBJ2-5|NA|NA
CASSERWGTQETQYF
TGTGCCAGCAGTGAACGATGGGGGACCCAAGAGACCCAGTACTTC
>TRBV6-6|TRBJ2-1|NA|TRBD2
CASSYSGTSGIWQFF
TGTGCCAGCAGTTATTCCGGGACTAGCGGGATTTGGCAGTTCTTC
>TRBV10-3|TRBJ2-3|NA|NA
CAISESSGSTDTQYF
TGTGCCATCAGTGAGAGCTCGGGGAGCACAGATACGCAGTATTTT
>TRBV11-2|TRBJ2-6|NA|NA
CASSLGSGANVLTF
TGTGCCAGCAGCTTAGGGTCTGGGGCCAACGTCCTGACTTTC
>TRBV18|TRBJ2-7|NA|NA
CASSEQRVVDEQYF
TGTGCCAGCTCAGAACAGCGGGTAGTGGACGAGCAGTACTTC
>TRBV7-3|TRBJ1-1|few|TRBD1
CASSLTPDRVSRNTEAFF
TGTGCCAGCAGCTTAACGCCGGACAGGGTATCACGTAACACTGAAGCTTTCTTT